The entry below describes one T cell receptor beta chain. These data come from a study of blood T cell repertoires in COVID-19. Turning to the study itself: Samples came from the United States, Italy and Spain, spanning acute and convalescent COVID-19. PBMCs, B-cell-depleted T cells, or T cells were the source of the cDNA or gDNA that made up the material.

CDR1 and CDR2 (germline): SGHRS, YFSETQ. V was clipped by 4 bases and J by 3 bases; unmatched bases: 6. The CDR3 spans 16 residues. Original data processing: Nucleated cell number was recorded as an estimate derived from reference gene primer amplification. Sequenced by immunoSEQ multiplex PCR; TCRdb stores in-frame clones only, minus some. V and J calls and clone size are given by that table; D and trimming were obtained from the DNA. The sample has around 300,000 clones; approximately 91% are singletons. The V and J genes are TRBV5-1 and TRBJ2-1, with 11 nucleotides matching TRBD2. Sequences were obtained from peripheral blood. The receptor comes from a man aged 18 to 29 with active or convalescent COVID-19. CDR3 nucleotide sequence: TGCGCCAGCAGCGCCTCCACTAGCGGGGGCTACAATGAGCAGTTCTTC. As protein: CASSASTSGGYNEQFF. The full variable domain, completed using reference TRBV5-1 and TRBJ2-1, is KAGVTQTPRYLIKTRGQQVTLSCSPISGHRSVSWYQQTPGQGLQFLFEYFSETQRNKGNFPGRFSGRQFSNSRSEMNVSTLELGDSALYLCASSASTSGGYNEQFFGPGTRLTVL.